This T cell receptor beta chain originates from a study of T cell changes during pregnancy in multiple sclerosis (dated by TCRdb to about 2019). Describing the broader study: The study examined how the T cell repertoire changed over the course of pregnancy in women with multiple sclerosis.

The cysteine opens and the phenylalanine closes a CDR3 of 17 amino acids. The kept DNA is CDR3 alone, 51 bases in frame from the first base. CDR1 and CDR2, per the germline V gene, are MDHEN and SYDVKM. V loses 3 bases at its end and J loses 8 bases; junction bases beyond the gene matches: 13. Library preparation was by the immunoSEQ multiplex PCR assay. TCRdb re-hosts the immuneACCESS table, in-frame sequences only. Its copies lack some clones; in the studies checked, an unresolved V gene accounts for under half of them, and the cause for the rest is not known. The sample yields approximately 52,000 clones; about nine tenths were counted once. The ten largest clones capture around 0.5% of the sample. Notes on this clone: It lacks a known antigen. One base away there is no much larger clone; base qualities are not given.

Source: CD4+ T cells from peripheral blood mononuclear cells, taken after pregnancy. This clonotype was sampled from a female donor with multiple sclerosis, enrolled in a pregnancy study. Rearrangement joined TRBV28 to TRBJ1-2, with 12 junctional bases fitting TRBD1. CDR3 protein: CASSFRDRGPPGGGYTF. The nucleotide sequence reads TGTGCCAGCAGTTTCCGGGACAGGGGGCCTCCCGGGGGAGGCTACACCTTC.